Below, 31 T cell receptor beta chains from the same sample are listed, as sequenced in a study of OX40 agonist ivuxolimab in advanced cancers. The assay was immunoSEQ multiplex PCR, and TCRdb's table has in-frame clones only and misses some. The sample has over 60,000 clones; 84% are singletons. Sequencing was performed on CD4+ or CD8+ T cells sorted from blood, taken in a trial of the OX40 agonist ivuxolimab. The source is an adult with an advanced solid tumor such as melanoma, head and neck, liver or kidney cancer.

This chain uses TRBV18 with TRBJ1-1; D uncertain. CDR3 size: 15 residues. V shed 1 base and J shed 1 base, with 10 bases lying between them. Germline V gene lookup returns CDR1 KGHSH and CDR2 LQKENI. The CDR3 DNA is TGTGCCAGCTCACCACAGGGCGTGGGGAACACTGAAGCTTTCTTT. Encoded protein: CASSPQGVGNTEAFF.

The chain recombines TRBV5-4 with TRBJ2-7, with 8 nucleotides matching TRBD2. The CDR3 contains 16 residues. V shed 0 bases, J shed 4 bases, and the junction held 9 bases outside the gene matches. Germline values: CDR1 SGHNT, CDR2 YYREEE (reference sequence). The chain's CDR3 is CASSLAGGGGGYEQYF. The CDR3 nucleotides read TGTGCCAGCAGCTTGGCCGGGGGGGGAGGTGGGTACGAGCAGTACTTC.

The gene calls are TRBV6-1 and TRBJ1-2; D is unclear. The CDR3 sequence is 15 residues long. V lost 5 bases, J lost 8 bases, and 21 bases lay in between. Per germline, CDR1 MNHNS and CDR2 SASEGT. In DNA form, the CDR3 reads TGTGCCAGCAGTAGCCACGGCCAGGCGGGCAGCGGCTACACCTTC. Its translation: CASSSHGQAGSGYTF.

The chain couples TRBV7-2 to TRBJ1-4, with 10 bases fitting TRBD1. V lost 1 base to trimming and J lost 5 bases; unmatched junction nucleotides: 1. This CDR3 has 15 amino acids. From germline, CDR1 is SGHTA and CDR2 FQGNSA. This chain's CDR3 is CASSLEGQGNEKLFF. The CDR3 nucleotides read TGTGCCAGCAGCTTAGAGGGACAGGGGAATGAAAAACTGTTTTTT.

The gene calls are TRBV4-1 and TRBJ1-4; no clear D. The length of the CDR3 is 15 residues. V was clipped by 0 bases and J by 4 bases, with 9 bases between them. The V gene's germline CDR1 is MGHRA and CDR2 YSYEKL. CDR3 protein: CASSQDGRSNEKLFF. The CDR3 DNA reads TGCGCCAGCAGCCAAGATGGGCGAAGTAATGAAAAACTGTTTTTT.

Only a few counts were recorded for this clone. CDR3 sequence: CASSIQGAAGYTF. The CDR3, as DNA: TGTGCCAGTAGTATACAGGGGGCGGCTGGCTACACCTTC. The genes are TRBV19 and TRBJ1-2; 8 bases are a match to TRBD1. The CDR3 is 13 amino acids. The germline CDR1 and CDR2 sequences are LNHDA and SQIVND (reference sequence). The V gene end was trimmed by 2 bases and the J gene end by 7 bases; junction bases not matched to a gene: 3.

This chain links TRBV2 with TRBJ2-5; D is possibly TRBD1 or TRBD2 (5 bases each). The CDR3 length is 17 residues. Germline lookup yields CDR1 SNHLY and CDR2 FYNNEI. The V end was cut by 3 bases, the J end by 5 bases, with 22 bases between. The CDR3 loop reads CASSDSGPRKMGETQYF. In DNA, the CDR3 is TGTGCCAGCAGTGACTCGGGGCCGCGCAAAATGGGGGAGACCCAGTACTTC. The variable domain in full, with the rest retrieved from reference TRBV2 and TRBJ2-5, is EPEVTQTPSHQVTQMGQEVILRCVPISNHLYFYWYRQILGQKVEFLVSFYNNEISEKSEIFDDQFSVERPDGSNFTLKIRSTKLEDSAMYFCASSDSGPRKMGETQYFGPGTRLLVL.

The V and J genes are TRBV19 and TRBJ1-1; 7 bases are a match to TRBD1. CDR1 and CDR2 from the germline V gene are LNHDA and SQIVND (reference sequence). J was trimmed by 6 bases and V by 0 bases; bases with no gene match: 7. CDR3 length equals 15 residues. The CDR3 sequence: CASSIDQGGRPEAFF. CDR3 sequence (DNA): TGTGCCAGTAGTATAGATCAGGGGGGGAGGCCTGAAGCTTTCTTT.

The rearrangement joins TRBV5-1 to TRBJ1-1; 10 bases line up with TRBD1. J gave up 0 bases and V 3 bases, and 5 bases lay outside the gene matches. CDR1 and CDR2 from the germline V gene are SGHRS and YFSETQ. This CDR3 comprises 16 residues. CDR3 sequence (DNA): TGCGCCAGCAGCTCTCGACAGGGGGCCATGAACACTGAAGCTTTCTTT. It encodes CASSSRQGAMNTEAFF.

The chain links TRBV7-9 to TRBJ2-5, with D uncertain. CDR1 is SEHNR, CDR2 FQNEAQ, per germline (reference sequence). There are 12 residues in the CDR3. Trimming shortened V by 5 bases and J by 1 base, and 5 bases separated the two germline ends. The CDR3 is CASSPTQETQYF. The DNA for the CDR3 is TGTGCCAGCAGCCCGACCCAAGAGACCCAGTACTTC.

This sequence joins TRBV10-3 and TRBJ1-2, with a weak D call TRBD1 (6 bases). The CDR3 covers 15 residues. V lost 0 bases and J lost 4, with 12 bases in between. Germline CDR1 ENHRY, CDR2 SYGVKD. CDR3 bases: TGTGCCATCAGTGAGTCAGGGGGGTTCAGCTATGGCTACACCTTC. Encoded protein: CAISESGGFSYGYTF.

This rearrangement joins TRBV7-9 to TRBJ2-3; no definite D call. The CDR3 has 11 residues. With 3 bases removed from V and 6 bases from J, the gap between germline ends came to 4 bases. Germline-derived CDR1 and CDR2 are SEHNR and FQNEAQ (reference sequence). The CDR3 loop is CASSFGDTQYF. The DNA for the CDR3 is TGTGCCAGCAGCTTTGGGGATACGCAGTATTTT.

The chain is built from TRBV5-3 and TRBJ2-7; D is unresolved. TRBV5-3 is marked as an open reading frame, function uncertain. CDR3 length: 14 residues. Between the trimmed V and J ends, which lost 0 bases and 0 bases, there was a span of 7 bases. This CDR3 is CARSLEQSSYEQYF. CDR3 DNA sequence: TGTGCCAGAAGCTTGGAACAGAGCTCCTACGAGCAGTACTTC.

The chain joins TRBV7-6 to TRBJ1-1, with 7 bases matching TRBD1. With 4 bases clipped from V and 4 bases from J, the junction kept 3 bases outside the gene matches. The germline V gene encodes CDR1 SGHVS and CDR2 FNYEAQ. The CDR3 extends over 13 amino acids. The CDR3 nucleotides read TGTGCCAGCAGCTCGCGACAGGGCACTGAAGCTTTCTTT. Translating it yields CASSSRQGTEAFF.

V and J are TRBV6-6 and TRBJ2-5; D is perhaps TRBD1 (6 bases). V lost 6 bases and J lost 2, with 13 bases in between. Germline assignment: CDR1 MNHNY and CDR2 SVGAGI (reference sequence). The CDR3 consists of 14 residues. In DNA, the CDR3 is TGTGCCAGCAGCCCCGGGACACTACAAGAGACCCAGTACTTC. Its translation is CASSPGTLQETQYF.

This chain links TRBV6-1 with TRBJ2-3; 13 bases are a match to TRBD2. The CDR3 runs 16 residues. Germline trimming cut 3 bases from V and 2 bases from J; bases unmatched to any gene: 2. The germline V gene has CDR1 MNHNS and CDR2 SASEGT. The chain's CDR3 is CASSETSGGPTDTQYF. The CDR3 DNA sequence: TGTGCCAGCAGTGAGACTAGCGGGGGGCCCACAGATACGCAGTATTTT.

The rearrangement links TRBV20-1 to TRBJ2-3; no reliable D call. Trimming took off 3 bases at V and 6 bases at J, with 7 bases between the two ends. This CDR3 is built from 11 residues. Germline V gene sequence: CDR1 DFQATT, CDR2 SNEGSKA (reference sequence). The CDR3 region has the DNA TGCAGTGCTAGCCTCTGGGATACGCAGTATTTT. Its translation: CSASLWDTQYF.

The chain carries TRBV19 and TRBJ2-3; 7 bases match TRBD2. J was trimmed by 0 bases and V by 6 bases; bases with no gene match: 6. From germline, CDR1 is LNHDA and CDR2 SQIVND (reference sequence). The CDR3 spans 15 residues. The CDR3 loop reads CASRLVGGSTDTQYF. The DNA for the CDR3 is TGTGCCAGTAGGCTCGTGGGGGGGAGCACAGATACGCAGTATTTT.

The chain uses TRBV10-2 and TRBJ2-2; 9 bases agree with TRBD1. J gave up 8 bases and V 3 bases, and 13 bases lay outside the gene matches. The CDR3 spans 17 residues. Germline-derived CDR1 and CDR2 are WSHSY and SAAADI. The CDR3 sequence: CASSEIRTGANSGELFF. The DNA for the CDR3 is TGCGCCAGCAGTGAAATACGGACAGGGGCAAATTCTGGGGAGCTGTTTTTT.

The genes are TRBV6-5 and TRBJ1-1; TRBD1 might be the D (5 bases). Between the trimmed V and J ends, which lost 7 bases and 9 bases, there was a span of 15 bases. In germline, CDR1 is MNHEY, CDR2 SVGAGI. The CDR3 covers 12 residues. CDR3 DNA sequence: TGTGCCAGCACCCTCCCCGGGACTAAAGCTTTCTTT. Residues: CASTLPGTKAFF.

The rearrangement uses TRBV19 and TRBJ1-1, with no clear D. This CDR3 has 13 residues. V lost 3 bases to trimming and J lost 3 bases, with 8 bases between them. CDR1 and CDR2 from the germline V gene are LNHDA and SQIVND (reference sequence). DNA of the CDR3: TGTGCCAGTAGTATGAAGGGCGACACTGAAGCTTTCTTT. Amino acid sequence: CASSMKGDTEAFF.

The CDR3 protein is CASSGIQGTEAFF. For the CDR3, the DNA is TGTGCCAGCAGTGGCATACAGGGGACTGAAGCTTTCTTT. V usage is TRBV2 and J usage is TRBJ1-1; 7 bases are a match to TRBD1. Germline trimming cut 4 bases from V and 5 bases from J; bases unmatched to any gene: 4. The CDR3 contains 13 residues. The germline gives CDR1 SNHLY, CDR2 FYNNEI.

The V gene is TRBV6-1, the J gene TRBJ2-4; D unclear. Deletions cut 3 bases from V and 0 bases from J, with 12 bases between. CDR1 and CDR2 from the germline V gene are MNHNS and SASEGT. This CDR3 region has 16 residues. The DNA of the CDR3 is TGTGCCAGCAGTGACAACCTCGCACAAGCCAAAAACATTCAGTACTTC. As protein: CASSDNLAQAKNIQYF.

This clone was counted only a few times. The J gene is TRBJ2-7, the V gene TRBV6-5, with unresolved D. The germline V gene encodes CDR1 MNHEY and CDR2 SVGAGI. CDR3 length: 14 residues. V dropped 4 bases and J dropped 5 bases, with 15 bases sitting between them. DNA of the CDR3: TGTGCCAGCAGTTCCCTTCTGGGTATCAACGAGCAGTACTTC. This encodes CASSSLLGINEQYF.

V gene TRBV9 combines with J gene TRBJ2-2; D is undetermined. CDR3 length: 16 residues. With 3 bases removed from V and 5 bases from J, the gap between germline ends came to 17 bases. From germline, CDR1 is SGDLS and CDR2 YYNGEE. The CDR3: CASSGAGGRPTGELFF. The CDR3 nucleotides read TGTGCCAGCAGCGGGGCCGGCGGCCGCCCTACCGGGGAGCTGTTTTTT.

The CDR3: CASSPSGRESYTF. The CDR3 DNA follows: TGTGCCAGCTCACCAAGCGGGAGAGAAAGCTACACCTTC. The V gene is TRBV18, the J gene TRBJ1-2, with unresolved D. The V end was cut by 2 bases, the J end by 9 bases, with 13 bases between. The CDR3 is 13 residues long. Germline assignment: CDR1 KGHSH and CDR2 LQKENI.

This chain's CDR3 is CASSLFSGGAETQYF. The CDR3 region has the DNA TGTGCCAGCAGTTTATTTAGCGGGGGGGCGGAGACCCAGTACTTC. The chain has TRBV28 and TRBJ2-5; TRBD2 agrees at 11 bases. V lost 1 base, J lost 5 bases, and 3 bases stayed unmatched. This CDR3 has 15 residues. Germline V gives CDR1 MDHEN, CDR2 SYDVKM.

The V call is TRBV29-1, the J call TRBJ1-1; TRBD1 agrees at 8 bases. The V gene end was trimmed by 6 bases and the J gene end by 0 bases; junction bases not matched to a gene: 12. CDR1 is SQVTM and CDR2 is ANQGSEA in the germline V gene. The CDR3 consists of 16 residues. The chain's CDR3 is CSVNSGGGQLNTEAFF. DNA for the CDR3: TGCAGCGTCAACTCAGGGGGCGGACAGCTGAACACTGAAGCTTTCTTT. The variable domain in full, with the rest retrieved from reference TRBV29-1 and TRBJ1-1, is SAVISQKPSRDICQRGTSLTIQCQVDSQVTMMFWYRQQPGQSLTLIATANQGSEATYESGFVIDKFPISRPNLTFSTLTVSNMSPEDSSIYLCSVNSGGGQLNTEAFFGQGTRLTVV.

The chain employs TRBV4-1 and TRBJ2-7, with 7 bases fitting TRBD1. The CDR3 has 15 residues. Germline V gene lookup returns CDR1 MGHRA and CDR2 YSYEKL. The junction had 10 bases not matched to a gene; V was cut back by 1 base and J by 7 bases. CDR3 sequence: CASSQVGTAPREQYF. The DNA of the CDR3 is TGCGCCAGCAGCCAAGTGGGGACAGCGCCGCGGGAGCAGTACTTC.

The V call is TRBV5-1, the J call TRBJ2-1; 13 nucleotides agree with TRBD2. Trimming at V came to 5 bases and at J to 3 bases, leaving 8 bases not matched to a gene. CDR1 is SGHRS and CDR2 is YFSETQ in the germline V gene. The CDR3 contains 17 residues. CDR3 residues: CASSQTSGGLNYNEQFF. The CDR3 DNA is TGCGCCAGCAGTCAGACTAGCGGGGGGTTAAACTACAATGAGCAGTTCTTC.

The CDR3 DNA follows: TGCGCCAGCAGACGGAGGGACATTCAAGGGTATTGCACTGAAGCTTTCTTT. This encodes CASRRRDIQGYCTEAFF. The chain is built from TRBV23-1 and TRBJ1-1, with D perhaps matching TRBD1 (6 bases). TRBV23-1 is placed among ORFs of uncertain function. Trimming removed 6 bases at V and 4 bases at J, with 24 bases between. The CDR3 spans 17 residues.